This is a list of T cell receptor beta chains from one sample in a study of regulatory T cells in long-lasting Graves disease. In TCRdb, the multiplex PCR reads were re-called with MiXCR into one record per CDR3 protein. The sample has roughly 500,000 distinct CDR3 sequences; about 11% are singletons. These data also formed part of another study, on T cells in Graves' hyperthyroidism and ophthalmopathy.

Source: peripheral blood mononuclear cells (PBMCs), taken at new diagnosis, from a patient treated with antithyroid drugs. The receptor set was obtained from a woman under 40 with Graves disease. CDR3s include the opening cysteine and the closing phenylalanine or tryptophan. A D gene is named only where the DNA matches it firmly. A clone size is listed for some rows: how often the clone was seen (once, few, many), or a class if it is expanded.

j_gene,abundance,v_gene,d_gene,CDR3nt,CDR3aa
TRBJ2-1,few,TRBV29-1,-,TGCAGCGCATCCCCGGGCGCCCGGGGCAATGAGCAGTTCTTC,CSASPGARGNEQFF
TRBJ2-7,many,TRBV30,-,TGTGCCTGGAGTCCGGGAAGTAACGAGCAGTACTTC,CAWSPGSNEQYF
TRBJ2-1,many,TRBV18,TRBD1,TGTGCCAGCTTAAATCCTCGAGGGGGCCGGAGGTACAATGAGCAGTTCTTC,CASLNPRGGRRYNEQFF
TRBJ2-6,few,TRBV28,-,TGTGCCAGCAGGAAAAGGGGGGGAGGGGCCAACGTCCTGACTTTC,CASRKRGGGANVLTF
TRBJ1-4,-,TRBV3-1,-,TGTGCCAGCGGCCCAAGTGAACTTTATGAAAAACTGTTTTTT,CASGPSELYEKLFF
TRBJ1-5,many,TRBV28,-,TGTGCCAGCCGGTACCGTAATCAGCCCCAGCATTTT,CASRYRNQPQHF
TRBJ2-7,many,TRBV7-2,-,TGTGCCAGCAGCTGGGACATACGGAGCTACGAGCAGTACTTC,CASSWDIRSYEQYF
TRBJ2-1,many,TRBV20-1,TRBD2,TGCAGTGCTCGGACTAGCGGGAGGCGATATGAGCAGTTCTTC,CSARTSGRRYEQFF
TRBJ2-1,many,TRBV7-9,TRBD2,TGTGCCAGCACCCCGGGGGGGGGGAGCTCCTACAATGAGCAGTTCTTC,CASTPGGGSSYNEQFF
TRBJ1-2,many,TRBV5-1,-,TGCGCCAGCAGCGCCCTTCCCGGGGCTACCTATGGCTACACCTTC,CASSALPGATYGYTF
TRBJ2-7,many,TRBV2,TRBD1,TGTGCCAGCAGCTCGCCCTCGCACGGGACAGGGCTATACGAGCAGTACTTC,CASSSPSHGTGLYEQYF
TRBJ1-6,many,TRBV20-1,-,TGCAGTGCTAGAGATATGGCCTATTCACCCCTCCACTTT,CSARDMAYSPLHF
TRBJ2-3,-,TRBV5-6,TRBD2,TGTGCCAGCAGCATGACCTCTAGCGGGAGGCGGGCAGATACGCAGTATTTT,CASSMTSSGRRADTQYF
TRBJ2-4,-,TRBV19,-,TGTGCCAGTAGTATAGGTGGCAGGGTGGTAGGAAACATTCAGTACTTC,CASSIGGRVVGNIQYF
TRBJ2-1,many,TRBV2,-,TGTGCCAGCAGAAGGACGCCCTACAATGAGCAGTTCTTC,CASRRTPYNEQFF
TRBJ2-7,many,TRBV28,TRBD1,TGTGCCAGCAGTTCAGAATCTGAACAGGGGGCGTACGGGCAGTACTTC,CASSSESEQGAYGQYF
TRBJ2-1,many,TRBV11-2,TRBD1,TGTGCCAGCAGCTGGACAGGAGGCGTCAATGAGCAGTTCTTC,CASSWTGGVNEQFF
TRBJ2-1,many,TRBV7-3,TRBD2,TGTGCCAGCAGCTTCGGGGGGGGAGGAGCCAATGAGCAGTTCTTC,CASSFGGGGANEQFF
TRBJ2-1,many,TRBV6-2/TRBV6-3,-,TGTGCCAGCAGATCGTTCAGGAATGAGCAGTTCTTC,CASRSFRNEQFF
TRBJ1-2,many,TRBV7-2,-,TGTGCCAGCAGCTTCATGGCGCGGGCCGGTGGAGGCTACACCTTC,CASSFMARAGGGYTF
TRBJ2-2,-,TRBV5-4,TRBD2,TGTGCCAGCAGCTCGAAGTTAGCGGGGAACACCGGGGAGCTGTTTTTT,CASSSKLAGNTGELFF
TRBJ2-5,many,TRBV5-5,TRBD2,TGTGCCAGCAGAAGGACGGGACTAGCGGGATACGGAGAGACCCAGTACTTC,CASRRTGLAGYGETQYF
TRBJ2-2,many,TRBV6-2/TRBV6-3,-,TGTGCCAGCAGTTACCCCGGGGAGCTGTTTTTT,CASSYPGELFF
TRBJ2-5,few,TRBV24-1,TRBD1,TGTGCCACCAGTGAACGGACAGGGGGAGAGACCCAGTACTTC,CATSERTGGETQYF
TRBJ2-7,-,TRBV15,-,TGTGCCACCAGCAGAGACCGGACCGGTTACGAGCAGTACTTC,CATSRDRTGYEQYF
TRBJ1-5,many,TRBV9,-,TGTGCCAGCAGCGCGCGGACAGATCAGCCCCAGCATTTT,CASSARTDQPQHF
TRBJ1-2,many,TRBV24-1,-,TGTGCCACCAGTGATCCCGGGACGGTCTATGGCTACACCTTC,CATSDPGTVYGYTF
TRBJ1-1,many,TRBV7-3,-,TGTGCCAGCAGCTTAACCCCGCTGACAGAAACCGAAGCTTTCTTT,CASSLTPLTETEAFF
TRBJ2-7,many,TRBV2,-,TGTGCCAGCAGTGATCCTCTTGGGACGGACGAGCAGTACTTC,CASSDPLGTDEQYF
TRBJ2-7,many,TRBV29-1,-,TGCAGCGCTCTGAGGGACGGACGCGAGCAGTACTTC,CSALRDGREQYF